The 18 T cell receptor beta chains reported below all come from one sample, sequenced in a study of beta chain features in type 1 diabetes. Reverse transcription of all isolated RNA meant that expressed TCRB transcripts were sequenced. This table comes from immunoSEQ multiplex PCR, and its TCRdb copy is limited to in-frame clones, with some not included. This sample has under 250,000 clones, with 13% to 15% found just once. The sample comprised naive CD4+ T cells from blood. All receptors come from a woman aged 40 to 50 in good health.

As DNA, the CDR3 is TGTGCCATCAGTGAGTCCGAGAGTTTAAGCAATCAGCCCCAGCATTTT. It translates to CAISESESLSNQPQHF. The chain joins TRBV10-3 to TRBJ1-5; no definite D call. From germline, CDR1 is ENHRY and CDR2 SYGVKD. V was pared by 0 bases and J by 1 base, with 10 bases between. The CDR3 consists of 16 residues.

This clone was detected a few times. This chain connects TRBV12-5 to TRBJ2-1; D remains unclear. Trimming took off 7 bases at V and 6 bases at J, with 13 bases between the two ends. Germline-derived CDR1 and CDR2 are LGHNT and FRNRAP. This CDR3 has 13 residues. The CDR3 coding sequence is TGTGCTAGTGACCTGTGGGCTCGCAATGAGCAGTTCTTC. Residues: CASDLWARNEQFF.

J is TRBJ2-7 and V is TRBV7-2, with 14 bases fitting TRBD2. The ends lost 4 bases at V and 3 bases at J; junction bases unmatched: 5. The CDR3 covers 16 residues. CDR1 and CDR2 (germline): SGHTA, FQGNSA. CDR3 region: CASSSRLAGGYYEQYF. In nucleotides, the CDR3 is TGTGCCAGCAGCTCGAGACTAGCGGGGGGGTACTACGAGCAGTACTTC.

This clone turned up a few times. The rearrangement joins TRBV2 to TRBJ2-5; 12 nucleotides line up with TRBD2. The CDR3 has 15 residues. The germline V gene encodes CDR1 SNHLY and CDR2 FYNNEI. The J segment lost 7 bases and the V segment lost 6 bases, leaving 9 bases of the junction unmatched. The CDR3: CASRQTSGGRATQYF. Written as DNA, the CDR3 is TGTGCCAGCAGACAGACTAGCGGGGGTCGTGCGACCCAGTACTTC.

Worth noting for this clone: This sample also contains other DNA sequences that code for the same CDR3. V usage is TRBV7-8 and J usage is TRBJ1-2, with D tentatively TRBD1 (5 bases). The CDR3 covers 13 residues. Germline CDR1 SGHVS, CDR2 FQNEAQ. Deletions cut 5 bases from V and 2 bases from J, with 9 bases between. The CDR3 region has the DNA TGTGCCAGCAGCCCCGACAGAAACTATGGCTACACCTTC. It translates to CASSPDRNYGYTF.

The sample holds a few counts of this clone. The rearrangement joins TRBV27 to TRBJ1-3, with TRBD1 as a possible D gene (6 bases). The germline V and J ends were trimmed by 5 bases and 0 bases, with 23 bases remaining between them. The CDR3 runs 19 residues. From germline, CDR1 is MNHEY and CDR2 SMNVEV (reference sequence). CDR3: CASSPRRGAQETSGNTIYF. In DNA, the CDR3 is TGTGCCAGCAGTCCCCGTCGGGGGGCACAAGAAACCTCTGGAAACACCATATATTTT.

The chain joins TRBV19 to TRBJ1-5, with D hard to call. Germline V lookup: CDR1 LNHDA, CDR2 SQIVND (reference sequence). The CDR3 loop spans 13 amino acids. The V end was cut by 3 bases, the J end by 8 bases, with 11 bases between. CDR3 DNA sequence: TGTGCCAGTAGTATGGACGCGGGCAAGCCCCAGCATTTT. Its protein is CASSMDAGKPQHF.

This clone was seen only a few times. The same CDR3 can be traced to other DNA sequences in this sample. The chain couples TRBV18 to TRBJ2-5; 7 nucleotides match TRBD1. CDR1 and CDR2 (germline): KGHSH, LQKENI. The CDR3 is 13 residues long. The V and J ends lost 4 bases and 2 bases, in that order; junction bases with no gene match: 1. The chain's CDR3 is CASSRGQQETQYF. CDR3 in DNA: TGTGCCAGCTCACGGGGACAGCAAGAGACCCAGTACTTC.

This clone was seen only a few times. The CDR3 region has the DNA TGTGCCAGCTCACCACCGGGACAGGGGATAGGTGAAGCTTTCTTT. Translating it yields CASSPPGQGIGEAFF. V usage is TRBV18 and J usage is TRBJ1-1, with 10 bases fitting TRBD1. V dropped 0 bases and J dropped 7; count of bases not matched to a gene: 5. Germline CDR1 reads KGHSH; CDR2 reads LQKENI. The CDR3 consists of 15 residues.

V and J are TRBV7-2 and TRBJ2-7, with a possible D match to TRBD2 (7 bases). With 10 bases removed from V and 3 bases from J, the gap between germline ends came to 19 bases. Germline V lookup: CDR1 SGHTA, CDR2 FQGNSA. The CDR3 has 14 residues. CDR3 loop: CATEVGGGGYEQYF. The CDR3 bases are TGTGCCACCGAGGTGGGGGGGGGCGGCTACGAGCAGTACTTC. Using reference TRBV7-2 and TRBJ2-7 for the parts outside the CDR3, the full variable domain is GAGVSQSPSNKVTEKGKDVELRCDPISGHTALYWYRQSLGQGLEFLIYFQGNSAPDKSGLPSDRFSAERTGGSVSTLTIQRTQQEDSAVYLCATEVGGGGYEQYFGPGTRLTVT.

The CDR3 sequence is CASSPGGPYEQYF. The CDR3 DNA reads TGTGCCAGCTCGCCCGGGGGGCCATACGAGCAGTACTTC. The J gene is TRBJ2-7, the V gene TRBV18; tentative D call: TRBD2 (7 bases). This CDR3 comprises 13 residues. Trimming took off 6 bases at V and 4 bases at J, with 13 bases between the two ends. CDR1 is KGHSH, CDR2 LQKENI, per germline.

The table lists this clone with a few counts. DNA of the CDR3: TGTGCCAGCAGCCCGGATGGGGGGAACTACGAGCAGTACTTC. Translating it yields CASSPDGGNYEQYF. The genes are TRBV7-9 and TRBJ2-7; D is possibly TRBD2 (6 bases). The ends were cut back, 5 bases at V and 3 bases at J, with 14 bases in the middle. In germline, CDR1 is SEHNR, CDR2 FQNEAQ (reference sequence). This CDR3 is 14 amino acids long.

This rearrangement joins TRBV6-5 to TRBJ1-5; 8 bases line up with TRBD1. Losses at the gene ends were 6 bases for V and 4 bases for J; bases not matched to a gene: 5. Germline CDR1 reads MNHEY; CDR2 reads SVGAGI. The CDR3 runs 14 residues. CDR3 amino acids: CASSRGQGNQPQHF. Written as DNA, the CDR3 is TGTGCCAGCAGCCGCGGACAGGGTAATCAGCCCCAGCATTTT.

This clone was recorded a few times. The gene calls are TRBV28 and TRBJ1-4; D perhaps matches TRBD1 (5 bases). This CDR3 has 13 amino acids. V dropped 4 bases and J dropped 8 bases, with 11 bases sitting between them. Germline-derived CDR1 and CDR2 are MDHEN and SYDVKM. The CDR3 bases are TGTGCCAGCAGTTCTCCAGGGTGGGAAAAACTGTTTTTT. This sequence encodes CASSSPGWEKLFF. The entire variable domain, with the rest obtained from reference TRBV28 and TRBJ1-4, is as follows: DVKVTQSSRYLVKRTGEKVFLECVQDMDHENMFWYRQDPGLGLRLIYFSYDVKMKEKGDIPEGYSVSREKKERFSLILESASTNQTSMYLCASSSPGWEKLFFGSGTQLSVL.

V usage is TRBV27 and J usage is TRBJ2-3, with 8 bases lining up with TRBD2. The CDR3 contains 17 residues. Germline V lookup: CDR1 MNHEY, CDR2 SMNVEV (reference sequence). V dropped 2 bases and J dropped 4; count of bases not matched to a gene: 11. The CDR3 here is CASSLPWAGGEADTQYF. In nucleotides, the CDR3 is TGTGCCAGCAGTTTACCCTGGGCGGGGGGAGAGGCAGATACGCAGTATTTT.

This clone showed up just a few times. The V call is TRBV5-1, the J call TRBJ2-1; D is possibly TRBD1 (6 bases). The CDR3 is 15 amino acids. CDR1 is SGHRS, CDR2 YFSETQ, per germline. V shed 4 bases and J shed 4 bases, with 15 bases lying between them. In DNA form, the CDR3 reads TGCGCCAGCAGCGTCACAGGGAATTCGTACAATGAGCAGTTCTTC. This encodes CASSVTGNSYNEQFF.

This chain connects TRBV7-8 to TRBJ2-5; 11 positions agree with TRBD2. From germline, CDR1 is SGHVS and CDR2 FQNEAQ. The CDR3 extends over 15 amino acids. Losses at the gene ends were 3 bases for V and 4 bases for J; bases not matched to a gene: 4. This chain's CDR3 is CASSFTSGGGETQYF. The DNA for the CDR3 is TGTGCCAGCAGCTTTACTAGCGGGGGAGGAGAGACCCAGTACTTC. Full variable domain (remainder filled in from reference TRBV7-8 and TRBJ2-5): GAGVSQSPRYKVAKRGQDVALRCDPISGHVSLFWYQQALGQGPEFLTYFQNEAQLDKSGLPSDRFFAERPEGSVSTLKIQRTQQEDSAVYLCASSFTSGGGETQYFGPGTRLLVL.

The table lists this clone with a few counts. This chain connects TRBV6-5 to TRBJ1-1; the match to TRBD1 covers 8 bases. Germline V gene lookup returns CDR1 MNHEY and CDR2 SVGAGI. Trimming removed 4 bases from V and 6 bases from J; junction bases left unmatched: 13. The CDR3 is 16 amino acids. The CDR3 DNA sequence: TGTGCCAGCAGTTCATACCCAGGACAGGGTTACTCTGAAGCTTTCTTT. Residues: CASSSYPGQGYSEAFF.